This T cell receptor beta chain derives from a study of OX40 agonist ivuxolimab in advanced cancers. Background on the whole study: The costimulatory receptor OX40 (CD134) was targeted by ivuxolimab, a fully human IgG2 agonistic monoclonal antibody. Intravenous ivuxolimab was administered to patients every 2 weeks at six dose levels: 0.01, 0.1, 0.3, 1.5, 3 and 10 mg/kg. Of the approximately 50 dose-escalation patients, hepatocellular carcinoma was present in about 20, melanoma in approximately 15, renal cell carcinoma in 9 and head and neck cancer in 9. In the dose-escalation cohort, 70% to 85% of patients were male, and the mean age was 60 years with a range of about 20 to 80. Patients were allowed to have had prior anti-PD-1, anti-PD-L1 or anti-CTLA-4 therapy, and 40% of the dose-escalation patients had been treated with checkpoint inhibitors. Partial responses occurred in three dose-escalation patients: two with cutaneous melanoma and one with hepatocellular carcinoma. The purpose of peripheral TCRbeta sequencing was to test whether ivuxolimab changed TCR sequence diversity and led to clonal T-cell expansion. The paper describes the monotherapy dose-escalation part (N = 52 patients) of the phase I trial of ivuxolimab.

The CDR3, from cysteine to phenylalanine, totals 13 residues. CDR3 DNA only is kept here, 39 bases in frame from base 1. V is cut by 0 bases and J by 7 bases, and the space between the germline ends is 7 bases. CDR1 and CDR2 were assigned from the germline V gene as SGHTA and FQGTGA. The trial excluded patients who had a history of autoimmune disease or who were on systemic immunosuppression. In every dose cohort, peripheral blood was drawn for TCR sequencing at baseline, cycle 4 day 1, and cycle 7 day 1. The samples were drawn from a first-in-human, open-label, multicenter phase I dose-escalation trial of ivuxolimab. The trial enrolled adults with locally advanced or metastatic head and neck squamous cell, hepatocellular, melanoma or renal cell carcinoma. CD4+ and CD8+ T cells were sorted separately from peripheral blood before TCR sequencing. Comments on this clone: What antigen it recognizes has not been identified. No base-level quality is on record; no much larger clone is a single base apart.

Genomic DNA was isolated from the sorted cells so that the TCRbeta CDR3 region could be sequenced. TCRbeta CDR3 regions were sequenced using the immunoSEQ Assay. Not all clones reach the TCRdb copy of this immuneACCESS table, which keeps in-frame sequences only. Checked studies attribute under half of the gap to unresolved V genes and leave the rest unexplained. Within this sample are tens of thousands of clones, with 70% to 90% of them counted one time only. The ten largest make up roughly 0.6% of the sample. Results the study describes overall, beyond this receptor: Low levels of normalized T-cell clonal expansion were also seen in some patients who did not respond. The antigen specificity of the clonally expanded peripheral T cells was not determined. After ivuxolimab, CD8+ T cells had more expanded clones than CD4+ T cells on average. In the 0.1-3.0 mg/kg groups, partial responders had among the lowest normalized peripheral clonal expansion, particularly in CD8+ T cells. Clonal expansion of both CD4+ and CD8+ blood T cells was observed from baseline to week 6 at doses 0.1 to 3.0 mg/kg.

This clonotype originated in an adult with an advanced solid tumor such as melanoma, head and neck, liver or kidney cancer. Specimen: CD4+ or CD8+ T cells sorted from blood, collected in a trial of the OX40 agonist ivuxolimab. Here the chain combines TRBV7-3 and TRBJ2-1; confidence is insufficient to name the D gene. The CDR3 loop reads CASSLTAENEQFF. The nucleotide sequence reads as follows: TGTGCCAGCAGCTTAACAGCAGAGAATGAGCAGTTCTTC. The variable domain in full, with residues beyond the CDR3 obtained from the reference TRBV7-3 and TRBJ2-1 genes, is GAGVSQTPSNKVTEKGKYVELRCDPISGHTALYWYRQSLGQGPEFLIYFQGTGAADDSGLPNDRFFAVRPEGSVSTLKIQRTERGDSAVYLCASSLTAENEQFFGPGTRLTVL.